This T cell receptor beta chain was identified during a study of shared clonotypes between healthy human individuals. From germline, CDR1 is SGHRS and CDR2 YFSETQ. The CDR3 is 14 residues long. V lost 5 bases and J lost 8, with 18 bases in between. Clones were read by immunoSEQ multiplex PCR, and TCRdb kept only the in-frame ones, dropping some. The top ten hold around 13% of the sample, which has hundreds of thousands of clones, more than 75% seen once. This chain uses TRBV5-1 with TRBJ2-3, with D possibly matching TRBD2 (7 bases). Material: PBMCs. The clonotype originates from a woman aged 40 to 55 in good health. Some clones in this sample may be carry-over from other donors' samples. CDR3 bases: TGCGCCAGCAGTTCAGCCGGGGGCGGGGGTACGCAGTATTTT. This sequence encodes CASSSAGGGGTQYF.